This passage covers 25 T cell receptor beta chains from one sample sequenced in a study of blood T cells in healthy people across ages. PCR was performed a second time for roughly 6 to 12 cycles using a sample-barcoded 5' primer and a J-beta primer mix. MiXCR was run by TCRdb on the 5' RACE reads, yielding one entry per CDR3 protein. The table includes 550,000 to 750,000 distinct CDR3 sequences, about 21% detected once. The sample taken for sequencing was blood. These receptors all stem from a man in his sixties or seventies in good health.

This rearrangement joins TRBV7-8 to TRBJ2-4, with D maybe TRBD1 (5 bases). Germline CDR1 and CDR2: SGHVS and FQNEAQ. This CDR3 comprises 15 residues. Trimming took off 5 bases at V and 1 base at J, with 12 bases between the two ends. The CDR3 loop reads CASSQDSFAKNIQYF. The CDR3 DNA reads TGTGCCAGCAGCCAAGACAGCTTCGCCAAAAACATTCAGTACTTC.

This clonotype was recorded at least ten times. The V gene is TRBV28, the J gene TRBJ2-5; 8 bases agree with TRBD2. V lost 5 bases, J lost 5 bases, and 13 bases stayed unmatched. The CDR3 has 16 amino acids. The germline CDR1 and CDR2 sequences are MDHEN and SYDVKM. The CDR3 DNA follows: TGTGCCAGCAGTAGTGGTTCTAGCGGGCTTTGGGAGACCCAGTACTTC. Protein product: CASSSGSSGLWETQYF.

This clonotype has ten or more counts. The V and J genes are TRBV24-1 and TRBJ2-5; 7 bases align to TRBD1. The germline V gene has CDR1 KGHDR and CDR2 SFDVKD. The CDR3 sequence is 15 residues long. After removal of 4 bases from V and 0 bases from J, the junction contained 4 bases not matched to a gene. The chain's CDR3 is CATSELGQDQETQYF. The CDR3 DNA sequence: TGTGCCACCAGTGAACTCGGACAGGACCAAGAGACCCAGTACTTC.

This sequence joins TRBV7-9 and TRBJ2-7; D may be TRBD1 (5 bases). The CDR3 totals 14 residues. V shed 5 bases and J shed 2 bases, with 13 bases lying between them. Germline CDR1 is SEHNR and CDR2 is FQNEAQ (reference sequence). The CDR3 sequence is CASSVQGFTYEQYF. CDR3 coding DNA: TGTGCCAGCAGCGTCCAGGGCTTTACCTACGAGCAGTACTTC.

The CDR3 coding sequence is TGTGCCAGCAGCTTACAGGGGGCTCAGGACACTGAAGCTTTCTTT. This encodes CASSLQGAQDTEAFF. V usage is TRBV7-9 and J usage is TRBJ1-1; 8 nucleotides align to TRBD1. With V trimmed by 2 bases and J by 3 bases, 5 bases remained unmatched. CDR3 length: 15 amino acids. Germline V gene data show CDR1 as SEHNR and CDR2 as FQNEAQ (reference sequence). The full variable domain, completed using reference TRBV7-9 and TRBJ1-1, is DTGVSQNPRHKITKRGQNVTFRCDPISEHNRLYWYRQTLGQGPEFLTYFQNEAQLEKSRLLSDRFSAERPKGSFSTLEIQRTEQGDSAMYLCASSLQGAQDTEAFFGQGTRLTVV.

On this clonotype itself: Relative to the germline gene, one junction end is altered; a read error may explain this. The CDR3 nucleotides are TGTTCCAGCAGCTCGCAGGGGTTTGGCTACACCTTC. As protein: CSSSSQGFGYTF. This chain uses TRBV7-9 with TRBJ1-2; maybe TRBD1 (6 bases). The CDR3 runs to 12 residues. Germline V gene lookup returns CDR1 SEHNR and CDR2 FQNEAQ (reference sequence).

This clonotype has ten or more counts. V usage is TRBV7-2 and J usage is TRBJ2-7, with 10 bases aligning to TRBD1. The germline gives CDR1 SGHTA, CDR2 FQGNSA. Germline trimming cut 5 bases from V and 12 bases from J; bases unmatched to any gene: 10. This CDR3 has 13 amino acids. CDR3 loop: CASSSTGQGLPYF. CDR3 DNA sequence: TGTGCCAGCAGCAGCACGGGACAGGGGTTGCCGTACTTC.

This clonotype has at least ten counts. In DNA form, the CDR3 reads TGTGCCACCAGCTCACCAACTAGCGGGAGTTTAAAGACCCAGTACTTC. Amino acid sequence: CATSSPTSGSLKTQYF. The rearrangement joins TRBV15 to TRBJ2-5; 11 bases align to TRBD2. CDR3 length: 16 amino acids. V lost 5 bases, J lost 6 bases, and 11 bases stayed unmatched. Per germline, CDR1 LNHNV and CDR2 YYDKDF (reference sequence).

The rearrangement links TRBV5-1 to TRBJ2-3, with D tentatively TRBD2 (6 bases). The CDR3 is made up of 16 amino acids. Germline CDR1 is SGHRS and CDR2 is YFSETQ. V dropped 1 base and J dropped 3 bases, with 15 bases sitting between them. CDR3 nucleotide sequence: TGCGCCAGCAGCTTGTTTGGTAGCGGATTAACAGATACGCAGTATTTT. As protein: CASSLFGSGLTDTQYF.

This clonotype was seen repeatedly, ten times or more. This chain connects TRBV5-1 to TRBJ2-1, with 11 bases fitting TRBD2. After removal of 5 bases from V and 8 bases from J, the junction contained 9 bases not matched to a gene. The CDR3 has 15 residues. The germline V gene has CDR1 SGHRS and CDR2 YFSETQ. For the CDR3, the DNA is TGCGCCAGCAGGTTAACTAGCGGGAGTACATATGAGCAGTTCTTC. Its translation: CASRLTSGSTYEQFF.

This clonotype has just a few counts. CDR3 protein: CSVGPSGRVRELFF. The CDR3 coding sequence is TGCAGCGTTGGCCCCAGCGGGAGGGTCAGGGAGCTGTTTTTT. V gene TRBV29-1 combines with J gene TRBJ2-2, with 10 bases matching TRBD2. The germline V gene has CDR1 SQVTM and CDR2 ANQGSEA. Trimming at V came to 4 bases and at J to 9 bases, leaving 8 bases not matched to a gene. This CDR3 region has 14 residues.

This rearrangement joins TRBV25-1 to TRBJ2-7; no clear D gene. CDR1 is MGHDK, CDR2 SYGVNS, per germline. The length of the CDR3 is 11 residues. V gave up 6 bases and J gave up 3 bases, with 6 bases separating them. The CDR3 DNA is TGTGCCAGCAGAACTGGCTACGAGCAGTACTTC. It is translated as CASRTGYEQYF.

In DNA, the CDR3 is TGTGCCACCAGTGGTACAGGGGGAGCAGAGACCCAGTACTTC. Its protein is CATSGTGGAETQYF. The chain uses TRBV24-1 and TRBJ2-5, with 8 bases fitting TRBD1. From germline, CDR1 is KGHDR and CDR2 SFDVKD. V lost 5 bases to trimming and J lost 4 bases; unmatched junction nucleotides: 5. This CDR3 is 14 amino acids long.

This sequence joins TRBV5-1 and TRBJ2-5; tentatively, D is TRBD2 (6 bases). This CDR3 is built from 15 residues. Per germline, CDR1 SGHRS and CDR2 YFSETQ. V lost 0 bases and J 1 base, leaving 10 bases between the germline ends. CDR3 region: CASSLGVGGQETQYF. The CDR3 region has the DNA TGCGCCAGCAGCTTGGGGGTCGGGGGCCAAGAGACCCAGTACTTC.

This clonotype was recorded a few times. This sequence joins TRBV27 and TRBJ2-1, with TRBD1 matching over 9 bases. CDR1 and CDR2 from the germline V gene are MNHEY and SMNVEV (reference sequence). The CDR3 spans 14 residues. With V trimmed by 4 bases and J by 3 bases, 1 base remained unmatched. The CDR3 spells CASSSGQGYNEQFF. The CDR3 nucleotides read TGTGCCAGCAGTTCGGGACAGGGCTACAATGAGCAGTTCTTC.

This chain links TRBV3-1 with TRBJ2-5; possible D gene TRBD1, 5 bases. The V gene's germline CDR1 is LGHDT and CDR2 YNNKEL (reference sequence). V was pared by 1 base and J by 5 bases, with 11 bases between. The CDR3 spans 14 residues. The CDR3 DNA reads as TGTGCCAGCAGCCAAGCTGATAGGGGTGAGACCCAGTACTTC. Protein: CASSQADRGETQYF.

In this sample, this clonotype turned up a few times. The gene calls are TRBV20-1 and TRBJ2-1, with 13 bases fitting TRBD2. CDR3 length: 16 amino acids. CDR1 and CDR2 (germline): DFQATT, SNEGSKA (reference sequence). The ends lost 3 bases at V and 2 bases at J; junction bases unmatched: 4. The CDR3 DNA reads TGCAGTGCTAGGGGGGGGACTAGCGGGACCTACAATGAGCAGTTCTTC. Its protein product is CSARGGTSGTYNEQFF.

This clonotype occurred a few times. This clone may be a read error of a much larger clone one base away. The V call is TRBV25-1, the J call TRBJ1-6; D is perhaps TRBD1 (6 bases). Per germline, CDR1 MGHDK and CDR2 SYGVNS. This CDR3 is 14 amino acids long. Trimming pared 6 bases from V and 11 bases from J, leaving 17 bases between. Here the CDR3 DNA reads TGTGCCAGCAGATATTCAGGGGCGGGTCCACCCCTCCACTTT. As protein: CASRYSGAGPPLHF.

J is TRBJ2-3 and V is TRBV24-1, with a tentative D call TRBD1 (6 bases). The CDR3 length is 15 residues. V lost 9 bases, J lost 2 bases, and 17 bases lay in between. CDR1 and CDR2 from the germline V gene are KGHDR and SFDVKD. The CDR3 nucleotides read TGTGCCACCTCGCAGGGGATTTCCCTCACAGATACGCAGTATTTT. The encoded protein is CATSQGISLTDTQYF.

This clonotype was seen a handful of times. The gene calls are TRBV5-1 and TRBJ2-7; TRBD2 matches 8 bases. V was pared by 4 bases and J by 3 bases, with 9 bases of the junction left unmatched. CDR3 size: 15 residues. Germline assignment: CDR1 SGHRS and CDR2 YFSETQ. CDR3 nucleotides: TGCGCCAGCAGCCCGGGGAGCGGGAGTGTCTACGAGCAGTACTTC. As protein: CASSPGSGSVYEQYF.

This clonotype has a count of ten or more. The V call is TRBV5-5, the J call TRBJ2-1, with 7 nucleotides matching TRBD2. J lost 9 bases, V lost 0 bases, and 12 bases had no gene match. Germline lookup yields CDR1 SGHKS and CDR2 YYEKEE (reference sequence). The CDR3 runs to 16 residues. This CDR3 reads CASSLDGGLGSAEQFF. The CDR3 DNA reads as TGTGCCAGCAGCTTGGATGGTGGACTAGGTTCGGCTGAGCAGTTCTTC. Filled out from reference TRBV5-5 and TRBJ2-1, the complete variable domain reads DAGVTQSPTHLIKTRGQQVTLRCSPISGHKSVSWYQQVLGQGPQFIFQYYEKEERGRGNFPDRFSARQFPNYSSELNVNALLLGDSALYLCASSLDGGLGSAEQFFGPGTRLTVL.

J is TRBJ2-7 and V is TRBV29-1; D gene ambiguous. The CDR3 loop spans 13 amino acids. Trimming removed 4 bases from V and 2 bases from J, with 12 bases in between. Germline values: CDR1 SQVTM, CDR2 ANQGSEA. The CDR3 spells CSVVRLPTYEQYF. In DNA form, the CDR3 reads TGCAGCGTTGTAAGGCTGCCGACCTACGAGCAGTACTTC.

The CDR3 region is CASSWGLENEQFF. The CDR3 DNA follows: TGCGCCAGCAGCTGGGGACTAGAGAATGAGCAGTTCTTC. V usage is TRBV5-1 and J usage is TRBJ2-5; 8 bases agree with TRBD2. Judging by the DNA end, TRBJ2-1 fits better; the J call may be wrong. CDR1 and CDR2 from the germline V gene are SGHRS and YFSETQ. The CDR3 spans 13 residues.

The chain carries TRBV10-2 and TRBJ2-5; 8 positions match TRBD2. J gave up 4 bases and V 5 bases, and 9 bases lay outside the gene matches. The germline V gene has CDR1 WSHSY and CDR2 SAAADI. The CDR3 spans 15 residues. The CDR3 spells CASSSPGLGVETQYF. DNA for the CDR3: TGCGCCAGCAGTTCTCCGGGACTAGGGGTAGAGACCCAGTACTTC.

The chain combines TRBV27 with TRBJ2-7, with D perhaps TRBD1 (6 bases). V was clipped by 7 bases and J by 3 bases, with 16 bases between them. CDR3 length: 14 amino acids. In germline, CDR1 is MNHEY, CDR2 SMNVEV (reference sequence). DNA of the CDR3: TGTGCCAGCACCTCCGGCAGGGGAAACTACGAGCAGTACTTC. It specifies CASTSGRGNYEQYF.